The present T cell receptor (beta chain) was sequenced within a study of PD-L1 blockade in urothelial cancer. Across the whole study: Every 3 weeks, patients received intravenous atezolizumab 1,200 mg, beginning 2014. Treatment start was followed by blood analysis at 3 weeks (second dose) and again at 6 weeks.

The method was immunoSEQ multiplex PCR; TCRdb's version includes in-frame clones alone and lacks a portion of them. This table holds fewer than 50,000 clones, around 90% found once. Trimming removed 3 bases from V and 6 bases from J; junction bases left unmatched: 13. This CDR3 spans 17 amino acids. CDR1 LNHDA and CDR2 SQIVND come from the germline V gene (reference sequence). Individual patients had between 1 and 8 samples, taken pretreatment and on-treatment. V gene TRBV19 combines with J gene TRBJ2-1, with 8 positions matching TRBD1. This clonotype originated in a man between 65 and 79 years old with urothelial cancer. Source: PBMCs, taken around atezolizumab (anti-PD-L1) treatment. Here the CDR3 DNA reads TGTGCCAGTAGTATGAGACAGGGGACTTTCCTAGTCAATGAGCAGTTCTTC. This codes for CASSMRQGTFLVNEQFF.